The 31 T cell receptor beta chains presented below share a single source sample, sequenced in a study of CD8 T cells in ankylosing spondylitis (dated by TCRdb to about 2017). The receptor library was made with 5' RACE. The reads were generated on an Illumina HiSeq 2500. The raw public data were reprocessed by TCRdb itself: fastp quality trimming at Q25, MiXCR clonotype calling, in-frame beta chains only. CDR3 protein duplicates are merged, each entry listing the most common genes and DNA. Present in this sample are 200,000 to 250,000 distinct CDR3 sequences, approximately 10% of which were seen just once. Less than 25% of the sample comes from the top ten. The sample was blood, either unsorted or a sorted T cell fraction (not recorded which). Receptors originate from a male donor with ankylosing spondylitis or in good health (not recorded which).

This chain uses TRBV28 with TRBJ1-4; the D is unclear. This CDR3 is built from 12 residues. Per germline, CDR1 MDHEN and CDR2 SYDVKM. V lost 8 bases and J lost 9, with 13 bases in between. This CDR3 is CASGSREKKLFF. CDR3 nucleotide sequence: TGTGCCAGCGGGTCACGGGAGAAAAAACTGTTTTTT.

This clonotype has at least ten counts. The chain uses TRBV5-1 and TRBJ2-3; TRBD2 aligns across 7 bases. The J segment lost 0 bases and the V segment lost 0 bases, leaving 4 bases of the junction unmatched. Germline V lookup: CDR1 SGHRS, CDR2 YFSETQ. The CDR3 covers 16 residues. The DNA of the CDR3 is TGCGCCAGCAGCTTGGGGAGCGGGACTAGCACAGATACGCAGTATTTT. Protein product: CASSLGSGTSTDTQYF. Filled out from reference TRBV5-1 and TRBJ2-3, the complete variable domain reads KAGVTQTPRYLIKTRGQQVTLSCSPISGHRSVSWYQQTPGQGLQFLFEYFSETQRNKGNFPGRFSGRQFSNSRSEMNVSTLELGDSALYLCASSLGSGTSTDTQYFGPGTRLTVL.

This clonotype has at least ten counts. J is TRBJ2-5 and V is TRBV12-3 or TRBV12-4; possible D gene TRBD2, 5 bases. V was pared by 3 bases and J by 2 bases, with 7 bases between. CDR3 length: 13 residues. Here the CDR3 reads CASSLTTQETQYF. The CDR3, as DNA: TGTGCCAGCAGTTTGACTACTCAAGAGACCCAGTACTTC.

This clonotype has more than one count but fewer than ten. This rearrangement joins TRBV12-5 to TRBJ1-5; TRBD1 matches 8 bases. This CDR3 spans 17 amino acids. The V segment lost 0 bases and the J segment 9 bases; nucleotides outside the gene matches: 13. CDR1 LGHNT and CDR2 FRNRAP come from the germline V gene. CDR3 region: CASGLVRQGAPLRPQHF. The CDR3 bases are TGTGCTAGTGGTTTGGTACGGCAGGGGGCACCTCTGCGGCCCCAGCATTTT.

Concerning this clonotype: A much larger clone differs from this one at a single base, so this may be a read error. J is TRBJ1-3 and V is TRBV15; D gene unclear. Trimming stripped 8 bases from V and 3 bases from J, with 14 bases between. The CDR3 is made up of 14 amino acids. CDR1 LNHNV and CDR2 YYDKDF come from the germline V gene (reference sequence). CDR3 in DNA: TGTGCCACCGGCCTGGGGTCGGGTGGAAACACCATATATTTT. This translates into CATGLGSGGNTIYF.

V gene TRBV10-3 combines with J gene TRBJ2-2; D remains ambiguous. The CDR3 is 15 residues long. Germline values: CDR1 ENHRY, CDR2 SYGVKD. Trimming took off 3 bases at V and 0 bases at J, with 8 bases between the two ends. The CDR3 region has the DNA TGTGCCATCAGTGACGGGCCAGCGAACACCGGGGAGCTGTTTTTT. Translated, it gives CAISDGPANTGELFF.

This clonotype was seen at least ten times. This chain links TRBV5-6 with TRBJ1-4; D not certain. Germline CDR1 is SGHDT and CDR2 is YYEEEE. This CDR3 has 17 amino acids. V lost 3 bases and J 0 bases, leaving 15 bases between the germline ends. The CDR3 is CASSSRNRLATNEKLFF. The CDR3 nucleotides are TGTGCCAGCAGCTCTCGTAACAGACTTGCAACTAATGAAAAACTGTTTTTT.

There are a few counts of this clonotype. This chain connects TRBV2 to TRBJ1-5; D is unclear. CDR3 length equals 15 residues. Trimming took off 3 bases at V and 0 bases at J, with 9 bases between the two ends. Germline V gene lookup returns CDR1 SNHLY and CDR2 FYNNEI. In DNA, the CDR3 is TGTGCCAGCAGTGACCAGAATTATAGCAATCAGCCCCAGCATTTT. Translating gives CASSDQNYSNQPQHF.

A word on this clonotype: Germline and junction disagree at one end, which may indicate a read error. The J gene is TRBJ2-7, the V gene TRBV10-3, with a weak D call TRBD2 (6 bases). Germline V gene data show CDR1 as ENHRY and CDR2 as SYGVKD. The CDR3 sequence is 16 residues long. In DNA, the CDR3 is TGTCCCATCAGCCGAGTCATGGGGGGTGAGACCTACGAGCAGTACTTC. Its translation: CPISRVMGGETYEQYF.

This clonotype has ten or more counts. The gene calls are TRBV9 and TRBJ1-2; D uncertain. V gave up 0 bases and J gave up 8 bases, with 20 bases separating them. CDR3 length equals 16 residues. CDR1 and CDR2 from the germline V gene are SGDLS and YYNGEE. In nucleotides, the CDR3 is TGTGCCAGCAGCGTAGACGCAGGCTCCTCCGTCGACGGCTACACCTTC. This gives the protein CASSVDAGSSVDGYTF.

In this sample, this clonotype turned up a few times. V and J are TRBV7-8 and TRBJ2-5, with D hard to call. CDR1 and CDR2 (germline): SGHVS, FQNEAQ. V dropped 5 bases and J dropped 5 bases, with 12 bases sitting between them. The CDR3 runs to 13 residues. DNA for the CDR3: TGTGCCAGCAGCGAAAACCCCAGCGAGACCCAGTACTTC. Translated, it gives CASSENPSETQYF.

This clonotype was picked up a small number of times. This chain uses TRBV7-9 with TRBJ1-5, with 10 bases lining up with TRBD1. Losses at the gene ends were 1 base for V and 6 bases for J; bases not matched to a gene: 9. Per germline, CDR1 SEHNR and CDR2 FQNEAQ (reference sequence). The CDR3 has 17 amino acids. The CDR3 reads CASSLERLGQGTQPQHF. The CDR3 DNA reads TGTGCCAGCAGCTTAGAGCGCCTGGGACAGGGGACTCAGCCCCAGCATTTT.

This clonotype was counted ten times or more. This chain connects TRBV20-1 to TRBJ2-6; D remains ambiguous. Trimming removed 3 bases at V and 2 bases at J, with 8 bases between. This CDR3 has 14 amino acids. Germline CDR1 and CDR2: DFQATT and SNEGSKA (reference sequence). CDR3 DNA sequence: TGCAGTGCTAGTATATCTACTGGGGCCAACGTCCTGACTTTC. Protein: CSASISTGANVLTF.

This clonotype has a count of ten or more. The chain couples TRBV20-1 to TRBJ2-7, with D possibly being TRBD1 (5 bases). Trimming left V 1 base short and J 6 bases short, with 7 bases between. In germline, CDR1 is DFQATT, CDR2 SNEGSKA (reference sequence). This CDR3 is built from 11 residues. CDR3 nucleotides: TGCAGTGCTAGAGCAGGGTCCGAGCAGTACTTC. Its protein product is CSARAGSEQYF.

This clonotype showed up just a few times. CDR3 coding DNA: TGTGCCAGCAGTCGGTCGGGCGTCACCGGGGAGCTGTTTTTT. Translation: CASSRSGVTGELFF. The rearrangement joins TRBV3-1 to TRBJ2-2; no reliable D call. Germline assignment: CDR1 LGHDT and CDR2 YNNKEL (reference sequence). This CDR3 has 14 residues. V lost 6 bases, J lost 4 bases, and 12 bases lay in between.

The sample holds many counts of this clonotype. The V gene is TRBV5-1, the J gene TRBJ1-1; the D is unclear. Germline loops: CDR1 SGHRS, CDR2 YFSETQ. The CDR3 is made up of 14 amino acids. Trimming cost V 0 bases and J 3 bases, with 9 bases left between them. In DNA, the CDR3 is TGCGCCAGCAGCTTGGCCGACCCGGACACTGAAGCTTTCTTT. It encodes CASSLADPDTEAFF.

This chain links TRBV7-9 with TRBJ1-2; D might be TRBD1 (5 bases). V lost 5 bases to trimming and J lost 6 bases, with 10 bases between them. Germline assignment: CDR1 SEHNR and CDR2 FQNEAQ (reference sequence). The CDR3 extends over 12 amino acids. This chain's CDR3 is CASSIDRNGYTF. DNA for the CDR3: TGTGCCAGCAGCATCGACAGAAATGGCTACACCTTC.

The chain carries TRBV2 and TRBJ2-2; 14 nucleotides line up with TRBD2. Germline-derived CDR1 and CDR2 are SNHLY and FYNNEI. The CDR3 has 22 residues. The V segment lost 4 bases and the J segment 6 bases; nucleotides outside the gene matches: 22. The CDR3 bases are TGTGCCAGCAGTGTACCCCCCTATTACCCGATGACTAGCGGGGGGGCTTCCGGGGAGCTGTTTTTT. Translation: CASSVPPYYPMTSGGASGELFF.

This clonotype showed up many times. The gene calls are TRBV5-1 and TRBJ1-4; D gene uncertain. Per the germline V gene, CDR1 is SGHRS and CDR2 is YFSETQ. This CDR3 spans 14 amino acids. CDR3 residues: CASSLALANEKLFF. The CDR3, as DNA: TGCGCGTCTTCCTTGGCCCTCGCCAATGAAAAACTGTTTTTT.

There are many counts of this clonotype. The chain combines TRBV20-1 with TRBJ1-1; maybe TRBD1 (5 bases). Germline V lookup: CDR1 DFQATT, CDR2 SNEGSKA (reference sequence). CDR3 length equals 12 residues. Trimming took off 2 bases at V and 11 bases at J, with 15 bases between the two ends. The CDR3 bases are TGCAGTGCTAGAATTCGACAGCCCGGGGCTTTCTTT. This codes for CSARIRQPGAFF.

This clonotype was picked up a small number of times. The chain couples TRBV5-5 to TRBJ2-7; D is unclear. Per germline, CDR1 SGHKS and CDR2 YYEKEE (reference sequence). Trimming removed 7 bases at V and 6 bases at J, with 8 bases between. CDR3 size: 10 residues. CDR3 region: CASEKREQYF. DNA for the CDR3: TGTGCCAGCGAAAAACGCGAGCAGTACTTC.

This clonotype came up a few times. V gene TRBV6-2 or TRBV6-3 combines with J gene TRBJ2-7; 7 nucleotides match TRBD1. Germline V lookup: CDR1 MNHEY, CDR2 SVGEGT. This CDR3 region has 15 residues. The V segment lost 5 bases and the J segment 2 bases; nucleotides outside the gene matches: 9. The DNA for the CDR3 is TGTGCCAGCAGTGGAACCCGGGACAGCACCTACGAGCAGTACTTC. It is translated as CASSGTRDSTYEQYF.

The V call is TRBV12-3 or TRBV12-4, the J call TRBJ2-3; D is possibly TRBD1 (5 bases). The CDR3 sequence is 14 residues long. V gave up 5 bases and J gave up 4 bases, with 13 bases separating them. The CDR3 DNA follows: TGTGCCAGCAGTAGACAGAGCGAGTCAGATACGCAGTATTTT. As protein: CASSRQSESDTQYF.

This clonotype was counted at least ten times. CDR3 sequence: CASSFVAGFDGELFF. CDR3 DNA sequence: TGTGCCAGCAGCTTCGTGGCCGGCTTCGACGGGGAGCTGTTTTTT. This sequence joins TRBV4-2 and TRBJ2-2; D is uncertain. V lost 5 bases to trimming and J lost 7 bases, with 17 bases between them. Germline values: CDR1 LGHNA, CDR2 YNFKEQ. CDR3 length: 15 residues.

V is TRBV7-3 and J is TRBJ1-6; 12 nucleotides line up with TRBD1. Germline CDR1 reads SGHTA; CDR2 reads FQGTGA. The CDR3 runs 15 residues. The ends lost 2 bases at V and 10 bases at J; junction bases unmatched: 3. Here the CDR3 reads CASSLLGQGASPLHF. The CDR3 coding sequence is TGTGCCAGCAGCTTACTGGGACAGGGGGCCTCACCCCTCCACTTT.

The chain uses TRBV4-2 and TRBJ2-2; D ambiguous. The germline V gene encodes CDR1 LGHNA and CDR2 YNFKEQ. V shed 0 bases and J shed 7 bases, with 9 bases lying between them. The CDR3 extends over 14 amino acids. The CDR3 reads CASSQDELLGELFF. The CDR3 DNA reads TGTGCCAGCAGCCAAGATGAACTCCTCGGGGAGCTGTTTTTT.

This clonotype was counted at least ten times. This chain joins TRBV12-3 or TRBV12-4 and TRBJ1-6, with 7 bases fitting TRBD1. This CDR3 spans 15 amino acids. V was pared by 5 bases and J by 3 bases, with 4 bases of the junction left unmatched. The CDR3 nucleotides are TGTGCCAGCAGTCTCACAGGGGACTATAATTCACCCCTCCACTTT. Its translation: CASSLTGDYNSPLHF.

The chain carries TRBV7-2 and TRBJ1-2, with D possibly matching TRBD1 (5 bases). Germline V CDR1 and CDR2: SGHTA, FQGNSA. Trimming took 1 base from V and 4 from J, leaving 13 bases between them. The CDR3 sequence is 15 residues long. The CDR3 protein is CASSLVGQGAYGYTF. As DNA, the CDR3 is TGTGCCAGCAGCTTAGTAGGCCAGGGAGCCTATGGCTACACCTTC.

The V call is TRBV30, the J call TRBJ1-6; 10 bases line up with TRBD1. The CDR3 consists of 16 residues. With V trimmed by 3 bases and J by 4 bases, 6 bases remained unmatched. Germline lookup yields CDR1 GTSNPN and CDR2 SVGIG (reference sequence). Here the CDR3 DNA reads TGTGCCTGGAGCCCCGGACAGGGGGTTTATAATTCACCCCTCCACTTT. It encodes CAWSPGQGVYNSPLHF.

The table lists this clonotype with a few counts. The gene calls are TRBV18 and TRBJ1-6; D might be TRBD1 (6 bases). V was trimmed by 0 bases and J by 14 bases, leaving 11 bases between them. The germline V gene encodes CDR1 KGHSH and CDR2 LQKENI. CDR3 size: 13 residues. CDR3: CASSPPGGAALHF. For the CDR3, the DNA is TGTGCCAGCTCACCACCGGGGGGGGCGGCCCTCCACTTT. Drawing the rest from reference TRBV18 and TRBJ1-6, the complete variable domain is NAGVMQNPRHLVRRRGQEARLRCSPMKGHSHVYWYRQLPEEGLKFMVYLQKENIIDESGMPKERFSAEFPKEGPSILRIQQVVRGDSAAYFCASSPPGGAALHFGNGTRLTVT.

This clonotype appeared many times. The chain employs TRBV10-3 and TRBJ2-1; TRBD2 matches 9 bases. V lost 0 bases and J lost 5; bases outside the gene matches: 8. Germline V gene data show CDR1 as ENHRY and CDR2 as SYGVKD. The CDR3 totals 17 residues. Here the CDR3 DNA reads TGTGCCATCAGTGAGTCGAGAGCTAGCGGGGACCACAATGAGCAGTTCTTC. It translates to CAISESRASGDHNEQFF.